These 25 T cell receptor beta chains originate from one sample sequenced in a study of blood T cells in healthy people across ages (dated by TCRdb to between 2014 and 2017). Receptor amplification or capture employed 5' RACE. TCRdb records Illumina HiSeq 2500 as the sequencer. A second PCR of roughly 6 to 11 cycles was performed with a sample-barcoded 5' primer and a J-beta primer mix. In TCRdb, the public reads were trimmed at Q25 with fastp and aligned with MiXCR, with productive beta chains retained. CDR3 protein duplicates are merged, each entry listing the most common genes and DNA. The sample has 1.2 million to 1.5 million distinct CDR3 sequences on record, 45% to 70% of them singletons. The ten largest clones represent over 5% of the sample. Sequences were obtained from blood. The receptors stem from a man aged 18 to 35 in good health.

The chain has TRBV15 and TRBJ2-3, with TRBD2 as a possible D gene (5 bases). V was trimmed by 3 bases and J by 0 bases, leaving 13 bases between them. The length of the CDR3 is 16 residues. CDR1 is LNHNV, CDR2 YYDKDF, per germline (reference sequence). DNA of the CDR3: TGTGCCACCAGCAGGGAGGACCGTGCTAGCACAGATACGCAGTATTTT. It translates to CATSREDRASTDTQYF.

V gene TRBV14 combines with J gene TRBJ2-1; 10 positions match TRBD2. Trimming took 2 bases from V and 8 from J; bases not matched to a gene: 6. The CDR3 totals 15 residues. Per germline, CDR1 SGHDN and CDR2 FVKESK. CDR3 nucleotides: TGTGCCAGCAGCCAACTAGCGGGAGATATCTATGAGCAGTTCTTC. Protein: CASSQLAGDIYEQFF.

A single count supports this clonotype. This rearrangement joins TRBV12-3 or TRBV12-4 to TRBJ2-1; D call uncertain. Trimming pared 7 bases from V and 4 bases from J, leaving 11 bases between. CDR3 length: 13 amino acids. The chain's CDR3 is CASTPGRYNEQFF. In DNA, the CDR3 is TGTGCCAGCACCCCCGGCAGGTACAATGAGCAGTTCTTC.

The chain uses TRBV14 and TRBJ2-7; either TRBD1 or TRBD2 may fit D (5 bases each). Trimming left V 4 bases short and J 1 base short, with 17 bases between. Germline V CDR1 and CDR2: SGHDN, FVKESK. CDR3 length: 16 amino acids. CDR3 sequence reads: CASSRSGTPSSYEQYF. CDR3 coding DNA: TGTGCCAGCAGCCGCTCCGGGACGCCATCATCCTACGAGCAGTACTTC.

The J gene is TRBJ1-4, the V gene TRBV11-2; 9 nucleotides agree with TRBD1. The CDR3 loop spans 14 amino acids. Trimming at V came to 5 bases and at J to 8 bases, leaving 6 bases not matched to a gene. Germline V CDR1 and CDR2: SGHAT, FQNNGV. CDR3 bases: TGTGCCAGCAGCCTGGGACAGGGTTTGGAAAAACTGTTTTTT. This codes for CASSLGQGLEKLFF.

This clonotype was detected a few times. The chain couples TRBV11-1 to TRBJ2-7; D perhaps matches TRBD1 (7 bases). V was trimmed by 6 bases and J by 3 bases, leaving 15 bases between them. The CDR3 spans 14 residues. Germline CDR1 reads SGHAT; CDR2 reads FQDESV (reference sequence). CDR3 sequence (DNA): TGTGCCAGCAGTTCGCAGGGGGGTCTCTACGAGCAGTACTTC. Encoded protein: CASSSQGGLYEQYF.

This CDR3 reads CSALRAGSSYEQYF. The CDR3 DNA reads as TGCAGTGCTCTGCGGGCGGGAAGTTCCTACGAGCAGTACTTC. The V gene is TRBV20-1, the J gene TRBJ2-7, with TRBD2 as a possible D gene (6 bases). The CDR3 length is 14 residues. Trimming left V 5 bases short and J 1 base short, with 15 bases between. Germline V lookup: CDR1 DFQATT, CDR2 SNEGSKA (reference sequence).

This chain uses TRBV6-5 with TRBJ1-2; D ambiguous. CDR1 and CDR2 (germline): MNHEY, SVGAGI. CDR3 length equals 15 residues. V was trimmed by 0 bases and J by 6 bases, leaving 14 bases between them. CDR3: CASSYSRHGNDGYTF. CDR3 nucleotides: TGTGCCAGCAGTTACTCTAGACACGGGAACGATGGCTACACCTTC.

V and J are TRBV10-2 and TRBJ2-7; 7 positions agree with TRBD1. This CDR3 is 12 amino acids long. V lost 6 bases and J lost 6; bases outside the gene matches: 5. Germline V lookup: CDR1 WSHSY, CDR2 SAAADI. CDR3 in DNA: TGCGCCAGCAGACAGGGGCCGAGCGAGCAGTACTTC. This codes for CASRQGPSEQYF.

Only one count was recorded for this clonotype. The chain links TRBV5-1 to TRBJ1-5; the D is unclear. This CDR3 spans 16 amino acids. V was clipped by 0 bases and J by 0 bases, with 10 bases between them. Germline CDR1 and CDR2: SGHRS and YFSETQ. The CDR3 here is CASSLDGRDSNQPQHF. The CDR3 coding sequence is TGCGCCAGCAGCTTGGACGGGCGGGATAGCAATCAGCCCCAGCATTTT.

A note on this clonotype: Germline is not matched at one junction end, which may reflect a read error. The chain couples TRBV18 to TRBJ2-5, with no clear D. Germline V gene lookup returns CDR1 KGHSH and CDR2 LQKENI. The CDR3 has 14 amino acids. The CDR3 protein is CASSPQASRETQYF. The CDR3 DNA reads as TGTGCTAGCTCACCACAAGCAAGCCGGGAGACCCAGTACTTC.

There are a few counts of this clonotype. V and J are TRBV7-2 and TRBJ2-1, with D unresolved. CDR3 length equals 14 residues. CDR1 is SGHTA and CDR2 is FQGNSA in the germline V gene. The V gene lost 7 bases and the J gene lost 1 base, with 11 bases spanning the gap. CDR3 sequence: CASTSVVSYNEQFF. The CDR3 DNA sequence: TGTGCCAGCACCTCTGTGGTTTCCTACAATGAGCAGTTCTTC.

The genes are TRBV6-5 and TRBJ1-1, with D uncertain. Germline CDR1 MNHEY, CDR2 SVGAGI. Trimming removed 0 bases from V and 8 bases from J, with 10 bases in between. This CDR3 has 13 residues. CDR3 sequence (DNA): TGTGCCAGCAGTTACTCTGGGTGGGAAGAAGCTTTCTTT. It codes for CASSYSGWEEAFF.

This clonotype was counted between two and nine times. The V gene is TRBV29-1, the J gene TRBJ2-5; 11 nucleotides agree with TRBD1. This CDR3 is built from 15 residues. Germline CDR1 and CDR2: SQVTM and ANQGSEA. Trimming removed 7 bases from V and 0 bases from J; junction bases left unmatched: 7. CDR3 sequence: CSAPRDRGYQETQYF. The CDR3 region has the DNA TGCAGCGCCCCCCGGGACAGGGGGTACCAAGAGACCCAGTACTTC.

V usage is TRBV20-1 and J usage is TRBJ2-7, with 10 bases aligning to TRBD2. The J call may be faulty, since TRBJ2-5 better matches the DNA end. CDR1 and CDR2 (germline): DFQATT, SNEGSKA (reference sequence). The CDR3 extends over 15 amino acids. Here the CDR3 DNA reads TGCAGTGCTAGAGCCCCTAGCGGGGGCCTAGAGACCCAGTACTTC. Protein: CSARAPSGGLETQYF.

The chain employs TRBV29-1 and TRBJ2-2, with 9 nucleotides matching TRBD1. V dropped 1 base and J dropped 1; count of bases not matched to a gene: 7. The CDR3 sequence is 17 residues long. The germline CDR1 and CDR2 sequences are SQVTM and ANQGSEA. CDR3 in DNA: TGCAGCGTTGAAGGTGGGGACAGGGATTTGAACACCGGGGAGCTGTTTTTT. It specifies CSVEGGDRDLNTGELFF.

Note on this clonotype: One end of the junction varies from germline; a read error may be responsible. The CDR3 region is CSVVVLGQTYGQYF. The CDR3 coding sequence is TGCAGCGTTGTGGTCCTAGGTCAAACCTACGGGCAGTACTTC. The rearrangement links TRBV29-1 to TRBJ2-7; D remains ambiguous. CDR3 length: 14 amino acids. Germline CDR1 SQVTM, CDR2 ANQGSEA.

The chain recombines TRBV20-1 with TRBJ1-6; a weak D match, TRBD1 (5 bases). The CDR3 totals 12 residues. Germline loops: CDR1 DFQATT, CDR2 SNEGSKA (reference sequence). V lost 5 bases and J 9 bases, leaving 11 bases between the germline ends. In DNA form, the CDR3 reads TGCAGTGCTCGGGACGTAGCTTCACCCCTCCACTTT. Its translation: CSARDVASPLHF.

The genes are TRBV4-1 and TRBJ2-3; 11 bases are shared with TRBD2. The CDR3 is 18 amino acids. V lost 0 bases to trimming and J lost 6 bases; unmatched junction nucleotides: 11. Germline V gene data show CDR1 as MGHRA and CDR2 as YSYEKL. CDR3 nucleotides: TGCGCCAGCAGCCAAGACTGGCCCGGGACTAGCGGAGGTGATACGCAGTATTTT. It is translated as CASSQDWPGTSGGDTQYF.

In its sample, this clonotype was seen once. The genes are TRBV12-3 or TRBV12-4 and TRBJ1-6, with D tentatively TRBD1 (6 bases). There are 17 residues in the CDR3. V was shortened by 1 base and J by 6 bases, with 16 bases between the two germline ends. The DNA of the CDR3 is TGTGCCAGCAGTTTAGGGGCCCAGGGGTGGTCTAATTCACCCCTCCACTTT. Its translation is CASSLGAQGWSNSPLHF.

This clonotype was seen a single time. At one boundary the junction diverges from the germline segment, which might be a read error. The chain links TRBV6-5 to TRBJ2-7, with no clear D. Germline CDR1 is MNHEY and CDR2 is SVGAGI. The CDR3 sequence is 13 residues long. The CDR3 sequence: CASSYSKAYEQYF. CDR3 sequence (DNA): TGTGCCAGCAGTTACTCTAAGGCGTACGAACAGTACTTC.

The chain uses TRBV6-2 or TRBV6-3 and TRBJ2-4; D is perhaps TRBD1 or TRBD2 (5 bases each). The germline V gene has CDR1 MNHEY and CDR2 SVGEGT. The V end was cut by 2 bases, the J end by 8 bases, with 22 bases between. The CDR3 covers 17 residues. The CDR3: CASSYRDLFIGWDIQYF. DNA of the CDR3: TGTGCCAGCAGTTACCGGGACCTCTTCATCGGTTGGGACATTCAGTACTTC.

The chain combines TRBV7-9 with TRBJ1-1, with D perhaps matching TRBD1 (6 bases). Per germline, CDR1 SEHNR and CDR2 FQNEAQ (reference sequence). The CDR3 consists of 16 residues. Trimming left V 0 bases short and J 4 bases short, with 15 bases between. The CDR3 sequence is CASSLAQGRLGTEAFF. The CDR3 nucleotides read TGTGCCAGCAGCTTAGCGCAGGGGCGTTTGGGCACTGAAGCTTTCTTT.

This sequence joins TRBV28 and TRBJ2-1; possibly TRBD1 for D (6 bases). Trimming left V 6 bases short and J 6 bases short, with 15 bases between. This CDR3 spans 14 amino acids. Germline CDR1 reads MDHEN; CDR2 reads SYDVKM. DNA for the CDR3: TGTGCCAGCAGCCGCAGGGGTGGGGGCAATGAGCAGTTCTTC. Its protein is CASSRRGGGNEQFF.

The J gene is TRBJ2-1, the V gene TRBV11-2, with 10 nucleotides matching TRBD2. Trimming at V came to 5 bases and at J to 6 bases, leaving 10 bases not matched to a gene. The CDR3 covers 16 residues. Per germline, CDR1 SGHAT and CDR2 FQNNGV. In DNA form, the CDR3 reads TGTGCCAGCAGCCTCCGAGGCACTAGCGGGGCCAATGAGCAGTTCTTC. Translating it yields CASSLRGTSGANEQFF.